This TCR beta chain stems from a study of blood T cell repertoires in COVID-19. For the study at large: Both acute and convalescent COVID-19 samples were obtained from the United States, Italy and Spain. The analysed material was cDNA or gDNA that came from T cells, B-cell-depleted T cells, or PBMCs.

As processed by the authors: It was from reference gene primer amplification that nucleated cell counts were estimated. Measured with immunoSEQ multiplex PCR; TCRdb has only the in-frame clones, and not every one. V and J calls and clone size are given by that table; D and trimming were obtained from the DNA. Here the sample spans 410,000 or so clones, approximately 89% being singletons. Patients in Seattle were enrolled during active infection, then followed longitudinally. The specimen was peripheral blood. This TCR was sampled from a woman in her 40s with COVID-19, enrolled during active disease.

CDR3 in amino acids: CASSLEGQPQHF. The CDR3, as DNA: TGTGCCAGCAGCTTAGAGGGCCAGCCCCAGCATTTT. The chain uses TRBV11-2 and TRBJ1-5; D not certain. Trimming shortened V by 0 bases and J by 7 bases, and 4 bases separated the two germline ends. Germline CDR1 and CDR2: SGHAT and FQNNGV. CDR3 length equals 12 residues.